The T cell receptor (beta chain) described here comes from a study of cytomegalovirus exposure and HLA in healthy donors. V dropped 0 bases and J dropped 5 bases, with 19 bases sitting between them. The CDR3 runs to 17 residues. Germline CDR1 reads SGHDN; CDR2 reads FVKESK. Of note for this clone: As yet, its antigen is unknown.

Primers for the PCR totalled 60 Vbeta and 13 Jbeta. Libraries were prepared by immunoSEQ multiplex PCR; TCRdb keeps only in-frame clonotypes and omits some of them. Altogether roughly 100,000 clones are present, 65% to 90% being singletons, with the ten largest covering approximately 3.6%. Whole-study findings and limits: As a later analysis showed, a missense DCLRE1C variant was linked to trimming of TCR beta V- and J-genes. About 87% or about 30% of the time was how often most TCR beta V segments were productive, according to an earlier analysis.

V gene TRBV14 combines with J gene TRBJ2-5, with D maybe TRBD1 (8 bases). Sequenced: PBMCs. The TCR originated in a man aged 25-45 years in good health and CMV-seropositive. The DNA of the CDR3 is TGTGCCAGCAGCCAAGATTCGACAGGGGCTAGCGGTGAGACCCAGTACTTC. Encoded protein: CASSQDSTGASGETQYF.